Described below is a single TCR beta chain sequence and its context. What it binds is not known. The sample is drawn from a study of shared clonotypes between healthy human individuals. Study-wide findings and caveats: Relative to memory subsets, naive subsets generally showed larger estimated richness. Naive CD4 clonotypes were shared across several donors at roughly 5%.

Several immunoSEQ plates held equal portions of the genomic DNA taken from each subset. Using immunoSEQ multiplex PCR, the repertoire was profiled, and TCRdb retains in-frame clones only, with some absent. The sample shows roughly 1,600,000 clones, less than 99% of them seen only once. A CD45RA-negative memory subset and a CD45RA+ naive subset were separated from the CD4+ cells. The J segment lost 6 bases and the V segment lost 5 bases, leaving 5 bases of the junction unmatched. This CDR3 is 14 amino acids long. Germline V gene lookup returns CDR1 SEHNR and CDR2 FQNEAQ (reference sequence). The TCR was taken from a young man in good health. The sequenced sample consisted of naive CD4+ T cells sorted from blood. The subset: CD45RA+ positively selected. The chain is built from TRBV7-9 and TRBJ1-5; 9 bases are shared with TRBD1. The CDR3 spells CASSRDREGQPQHF. In nucleotides, the CDR3 is TGTGCCAGCAGCCGGGACAGGGAGGGTCAGCCCCAGCATTTT.